This TCR beta chain is drawn from a study of cytomegalovirus exposure and HLA in healthy donors. Findings of the study overall: Cytomegalovirus-associated TCR beta chains were listed, numbering more than 150. CMV serostatus was the sole immune exposure data available. Roughly even sequencing depth across donors was the assumption behind the presence/absence analyses.

Remarks on this clone: What it binds is unknown.

PCR primers comprised 60 Vbeta and 13 Jbeta primers. The table came from immunoSEQ multiplex PCR; TCRdb's copy has only in-frame clones and leaves some out. The sample holds 150,000 to 200,000 clones, 70% to 80% seen once. The CDR3 contains 14 residues. Trimming removed 3 bases from V and 6 bases from J; junction bases left unmatched: 6. Germline V gene lookup returns CDR1 SGHDT and CDR2 YYEEEE. Healthy bone marrow donors formed the donor group. The sequence came from a woman aged 40 to 50 in good health and CMV-seronegative. The sequenced sample was PBMCs. V gene TRBV5-6 combines with J gene TRBJ2-1, with 7 bases that match TRBD2. Here the CDR3 reads CASSSVGRLNEQFF. The CDR3, as DNA: TGTGCCAGCAGCTCCGTCGGGAGGCTCAATGAGCAGTTCTTC. Supplemented by reference TRBV5-6 and TRBJ2-1, the full variable domain reads DAGVTQSPTHLIKTRGQQVTLRCSPKSGHDTVSWYQQALGQGPQFIFQYYEEEERQRGNFPDRFSGHQFPNYSSELNVNALLLGDSALYLCASSSVGRLNEQFFGPGTRLTVL.